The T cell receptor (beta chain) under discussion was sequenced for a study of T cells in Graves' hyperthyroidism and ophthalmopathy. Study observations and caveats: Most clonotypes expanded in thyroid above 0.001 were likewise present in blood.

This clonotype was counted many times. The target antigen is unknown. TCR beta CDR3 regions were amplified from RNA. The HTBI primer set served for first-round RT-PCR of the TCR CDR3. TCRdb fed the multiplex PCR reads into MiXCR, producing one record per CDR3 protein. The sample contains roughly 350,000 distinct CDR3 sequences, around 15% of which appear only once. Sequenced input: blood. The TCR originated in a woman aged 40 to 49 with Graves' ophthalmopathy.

The CDR3 DNA sequence: TGCGCCAGCAGCCGGGACACAGCTCTAGAAGCTTTCTTT. Amino acids: CASSRDTALEAFF. The chain links TRBV10-2 to TRBJ1-1; TRBD1 might be the D (6 bases). Trimming took 6 bases from V and 8 from J, leaving 16 bases between them. CDR3 length equals 13 residues. CDR1 and CDR2 from the germline V gene are WSHSY and SAAADI.